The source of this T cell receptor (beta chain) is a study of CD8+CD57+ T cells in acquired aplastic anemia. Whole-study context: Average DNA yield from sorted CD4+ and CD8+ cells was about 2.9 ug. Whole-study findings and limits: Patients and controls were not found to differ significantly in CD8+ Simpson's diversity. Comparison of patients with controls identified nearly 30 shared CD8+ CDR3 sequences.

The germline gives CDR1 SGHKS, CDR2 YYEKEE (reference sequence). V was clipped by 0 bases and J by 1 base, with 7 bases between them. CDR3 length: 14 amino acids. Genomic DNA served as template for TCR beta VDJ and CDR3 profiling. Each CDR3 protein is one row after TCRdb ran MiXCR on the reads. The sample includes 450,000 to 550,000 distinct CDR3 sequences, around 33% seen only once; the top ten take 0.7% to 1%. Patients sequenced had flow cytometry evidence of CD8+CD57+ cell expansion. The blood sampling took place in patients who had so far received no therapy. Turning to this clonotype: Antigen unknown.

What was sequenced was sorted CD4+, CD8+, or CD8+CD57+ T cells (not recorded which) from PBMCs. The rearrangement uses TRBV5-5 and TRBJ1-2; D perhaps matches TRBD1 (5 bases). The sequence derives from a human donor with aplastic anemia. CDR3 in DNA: TGTGCCAGCAGCTTGGCACAGGTTAACTATGGCTACACCTTC. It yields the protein CASSLAQVNYGYTF.